The TCR beta chain described here comes from a study of PD-1 blockade in classical Hodgkin lymphoma. Study conclusions and caveats: The study found complete responders had baseline diversity similar to newly diagnosed patients. Newly diagnosed patients were reported to exhibit reduced baseline TCR diversity relative to healthy donors. Why the repertoires differ is still unclear, perhaps disease activity or prior therapy.

Every patient relapsed after autologous stem cell transplantation, and brentuximab vedotin exposure varied. The method was immunoSEQ multiplex PCR; TCRdb's version includes in-frame clones alone and lacks a portion of them. Seen here are 43,000 or so clones, around nine tenths observed once, and the top ten hold 8% to 10%. Details on this clone: What it recognizes is unknown.

This receptor was taken from a human donor with classical Hodgkin lymphoma. Sample: peripheral blood mononuclear cells (PBMCs), taken at baseline.

The CDR3 spells CPTDGPNYGYTF. The CDR3 bases are TGTCCGACCGATGGGCCGAACTATGGCTACACCTTC. The chain couples TRBV27 to TRBJ1-2; D remains unclear. The CDR3 contains 12 residues. CDR1 and CDR2 from the germline V gene are MNHEY and SMNVEV (reference sequence).